Included here is one T cell receptor (beta chain) sequence, with context. What it binds is unknown. The DNA is omitted, as the CDR3 cannot be located on it reliably, and the CDR3 follows TCRdb's listing. Produced via immunoSEQ multiplex PCR; TCRdb's table is partial and in-frame only. The repertoire holds about 97,000 clones, with about 88% as singletons. The sample originates from a study of T cell responses to AZD1222 COVID-19 vaccine. Study in general: Second-dose intervals near 4 or 12 weeks were combined. Study results and limitations: The sample set comprised mostly white British donors with more females, and clonal diversity was possibly underestimated. In all cases, repertoires were sampled only after the peak T cell response.

Counting both end residues, the CDR3 totals 13 amino acids. Germline V gives CDR1 SGHRS, CDR2 YFSETQ. The TCR sequence derives from an adult in good health. The sample was peripheral blood, taken on day 0 of AZD1222 vaccination. The V gene is TRBV5-1, the J gene TRBJ2-5; the D call of TRBD2 is as the table states it, not checked on the DNA. CDR3 residues: CASSFAEGIRPYF.